This T cell receptor (beta chain) was recovered during a study of beta chain features in type 1 diabetes. The CDR3 has 14 amino acids. CDR1 SEHNR and CDR2 FQNEAQ come from the germline V gene (reference sequence). The germline V and J ends were trimmed by 3 bases and 3 bases, with 11 bases remaining between them. Donors underwent one heparinised blood draw, about 120 mL on average. Stem cell-like memory, regulatory, central memory and naive CD4+ cells were sorted via CD45RO/CCR7/CD25/CD127/CD95/CD27. Expressed TCRB transcripts were sequenced because the entire RNA isolate underwent reverse transcription. Some clones are missing from TCRdb's copy, which holds only in-frame ones; the method was immunoSEQ multiplex PCR. The sample contains 640,000 or so clones, 10% to 15% of which appear only once. Study findings and constraints: Significant though moderate, a shortening of TCRB CDR3s appeared in all four CD4+ subsets of Type 1 diabetes patients. Cells carrying high TCR expression could end up over-represented when cDNA is sequenced.

On this clone itself: Its matching antigen is unknown.

This TCR came from a young man with type 1 diabetes. This chain connects TRBV7-9 to TRBJ1-2; D remains ambiguous. The sequenced material came from naive CD4+ T cells from blood. CDR3 sequence: CASSFEEEYYGYTF. The CDR3 DNA reads as TGTGCCAGCAGCTTCGAAGAGGAGTACTATGGCTACACCTTC.